The rows below give T cell receptor beta chains drawn from one sample of a study of blood T cell repertoires in COVID-19. The method was immunoSEQ multiplex PCR; TCRdb's version includes in-frame clones alone and lacks a portion of them. The repertoire has some 500,000 clones, about 89% of them found once; the top ten carry around 8%. Sample: peripheral blood. The receptors shown here come from a woman in her forties or fifties with COVID-19, enrolled during active disease. The CDR3 runs from the conserved cysteine through the conserved F or W. The D gene is left open where the match is weak. Size tells how often a clone was seen (once, few, many) or the class of an expanded clone, and some rows leave it out.

v_call	clone_size	j_call	d_call	cdr3_aa	cdr3_nt
TRBV6-4	-	TRBJ1-2	TRBD1	CASSRDRGYGYTF	TGTGCCAGCAGTCGGGACAGGGGGTATGGCTACACCTTC
TRBV7-9	-	TRBJ2-4	-	CASSLQTRRSFQYF	TGTGCCAGCAGCCTTCAGACTCGGAGAAGTTTTCAGTACTTC
TRBV15	-	TRBJ2-6	-	CATQRGTGANVLTF	TGTGCCACCCAAAGGGGGACAGGGGCCAACGTCCTGACTTTC
TRBV5-5	-	TRBJ1-3	-	CASSLVQVAGNTIYF	TGTGCCAGCAGCTTGGTACAGGTTGCTGGAAACACCATATATTTT
TRBV18	once	TRBJ2-6	-	CASSPSSGAGSGANVLTF	TGTGCCAGCTCACCCAGCTCAGGGGCCGGCTCTGGGGCCAACGTCCTGACTTTC
TRBV7-9	-	TRBJ1-2	-	CASSLENPGSYGYTF	TGTGCCAGCAGCTTAGAGAATCCAGGCTCCTATGGCTACACCTTC
TRBV27	-	TRBJ2-3	TRBD1	CATINFPGDRQYF	TGTGCCACCATTAACTTCCCCGGGGACAGGCAGTATTTT
TRBV4-1	-	TRBJ1-6	-	CASSRVYTELPRASYNSPLHF	TGCGCCAGCAGCCGAGTTTATACCGAGCTACCCAGGGCCTCCTATAATTCACCCCTCCACTTT
TRBV4-1	few	TRBJ1-3	TRBD1	CASSHTTGGADTIYF	TGCGCCAGCAGCCACACGACAGGGGGCGCGGACACCATATATTTT
TRBV6-6	-	TRBJ1-2	TRBD1	CASSPGQLVYGYTF	TGTGCCAGCAGCCCGGGACAGCTGGTCTATGGCTACACCTTC
TRBV4-1	-	TRBJ1-1	-	CASSQVQGTEAFF	TGCGCCAGCAGCCAAGTTCAGGGAACTGAAGCTTTCTTT
TRBV6-5	-	TRBJ2-7	TRBD1	CASSLGQGRIYEQYF	TGTGCCAGCAGTTTGGGACAGGGGAGAATCTACGAGCAGTACTTC
TRBV21-1	-	TRBJ2-5	-	CASIKETQYF	TGTGCCAGCATCAAAGAGACCCAGTACTTC
TRBV11-2	-	TRBJ2-5	-	CASSSGRQETQYF	TGTGCCAGCAGCTCTGGGCGCCAAGAGACCCAGTACTTC
TRBV18	-	TRBJ2-6	-	CASSPLEPGANVLTF	TGTGCCAGCTCACCATTAGAGCCTGGGGCCAACGTCCTGACTTTC
TRBV7-9	-	TRBJ2-5	-	CASSSYNSQETQYF	TGTGCCAGCAGCTCTTATAACTCCCAAGAGACCCAGTACTTC
TRBV19	-	TRBJ2-6	TRBD1	CASSTKDRAGANVLTF	TGTGCCAGTAGTACCAAAGACAGGGCTGGGGCCAACGTCCTGACTTTC
TRBV12-3/TRBV12-4	-	TRBJ2-7	-	CASSPQEGYEQYF	TGTGCCAGCAGCCCCCAAGAGGGCTACGAGCAGTACTTC
TRBV19	-	TRBJ2-7	-	CASSMGDPRGYEQYF	TGTGCCAGTAGTATGGGAGACCCGCGAGGCTACGAGCAGTACTTC
TRBV3-1/TRBV3-2	-	TRBJ2-3	TRBD2	CASSPLAGGQMADTQYF	TGTGCCAGCAGCCCTTTAGCGGGGGGGCAGATGGCAGATACGCAGTATTTT
TRBV7-7	-	TRBJ2-1	TRBD2	CASSFSLAEINEQFF	TGTGCCAGCAGCTTTAGCCTAGCGGAAATAAATGAGCAGTTCTTC
TRBV25-1	-	TRBJ1-2	TRBD1	CASRLEGADGYTF	TGTGCCAGCAGACTAGAGGGGGCCGATGGCTACACCTTC
TRBV19	once	TRBJ1-1	-	CASTGVAEAFF	TGTGCCAGTACGGGTGTCGCTGAAGCTTTCTTT
TRBV28	-	TRBJ1-5	-	CASSFTSYQPQHF	TGTGCCAGCAGTTTCACCAGTTATCAGCCCCAGCATTTT
TRBV5-1	-	TRBJ2-1	-	CASRQVNEQFF	TGCGCCAGCAGGCAGGTGAATGAGCAGTTCTTC
TRBV6-6	-	TRBJ2-1	TRBD1	CASSYSSRGTEQFF	TGTGCCAGCAGTTACTCCTCCAGGGGGACTGAGCAGTTCTTC
TRBV5-1	few	TRBJ2-2	-	CASSLRDWGNTGELFF	TGCGCCAGCAGCCTCCGGGACTGGGGAAACACCGGGGAGCTGTTTTTT
TRBV5-1	-	TRBJ1-4	TRBD1	CASSLFGAGGEEKLFF	TGCGCCAGCAGCTTGTTTGGGGCAGGGGGCGAAGAAAAACTGTTTTTT
TRBV7-2	-	TRBJ1-5	-	CASSFPRQPQHF	TGTGCCAGCAGCTTCCCTAGGCAGCCCCAGCATTTT
TRBV6-5	-	TRBJ2-5	TRBD1	CASSYTGTGKETQYF	TGTGCCAGCAGTTACACCGGGACAGGGAAAGAGACCCAGTACTTC
TRBV11-2	-	TRBJ1-1	TRBD1	CASSFDRGREAFF	TGTGCCAGCAGCTTCGACAGGGGGCGCGAAGCTTTCTTT
TRBV5-1	-	TRBJ2-7	TRBD1	CASSTDRGREQYF	TGCGCCAGCAGCACAGACAGGGGGAGGGAGCAGTACTTC
TRBV25-1	once	TRBJ1-2	TRBD1	CASSEFGGQGAMWNGYTF	TGTGCCAGCAGTGAATTTGGGGGACAGGGGGCGATGTGGAATGGCTACACCTTC